The following is a T cell receptor beta chain sequence with its context. The antigen remains unidentified. The record originates from a study of CXCR3-negative and CXCR3-positive naive CD8 T cells. From germline, CDR1 is SGHNT and CDR2 YYREEE (reference sequence). This CDR3 region has 11 residues. Study conclusions and caveats: The TRB CDR3s that CXCR3-positive naive cells carried were more hydrophobic than those of CXCR3-negative naive cells.

5' RACE with UMI labels generated the TRB cDNA libraries. TCRdb re-called the 5' RACE reads; every CDR3 protein appears as one record, without DNA. The sample table includes 75,000 to 100,000 distinct CDR3 sequences. Sequencing was carried out using naive CXCR3+ CD8+ T cells from blood. Subset specified: CD45RO-CCR7+CD27+CD95- naive CD8+ T cells expressing CXCR3 (TNR3+). V and J are TRBV5-4 and TRBJ1-2. The TCR comes from a human donor in good health. Some clones in this sample may be carry-over from other donors' samples. CDR3 amino acids: CASSSRNGYTF.